This T cell receptor beta chain was captured by sequencing in a study of T cell responses to AZD1222 COVID-19 vaccine. Study-level points and caveats: Nearly half of spike-specific TCRs reportedly go after variant regions that carry no mutations. Distributed over spike, vaccine-associated CD4 TCRs predominated at 160-218 and 743-854.

Clones were read by immunoSEQ multiplex PCR, and TCRdb kept only the in-frame ones, dropping some. This sample carries some 130,000 clones, 65% to 90% of them seen once, and the ten largest clones take approximately 8%. With respect to this clone: Its antigen is unidentified.

The ends lost 5 bases at V and 3 bases at J; junction bases unmatched: 6. The CDR3 is 15 residues long. Germline lookup yields CDR1 MGHRA and CDR2 YSYEKL. The clonotype was recovered from an adult who received the MenACWY meningococcal vaccine as a control. The sample consisted of peripheral blood, taken 28 days after the second dose of the MenACWY control vaccine. The V gene is TRBV4-1, the J gene TRBJ1-1; TRBD1 agrees at 10 bases. In DNA form, the CDR3 reads TGCGCCAGCAGCTACCGGACAGGGGGTGACACTGAAGCTTTCTTT. Encoded protein: CASSYRTGGDTEAFF.